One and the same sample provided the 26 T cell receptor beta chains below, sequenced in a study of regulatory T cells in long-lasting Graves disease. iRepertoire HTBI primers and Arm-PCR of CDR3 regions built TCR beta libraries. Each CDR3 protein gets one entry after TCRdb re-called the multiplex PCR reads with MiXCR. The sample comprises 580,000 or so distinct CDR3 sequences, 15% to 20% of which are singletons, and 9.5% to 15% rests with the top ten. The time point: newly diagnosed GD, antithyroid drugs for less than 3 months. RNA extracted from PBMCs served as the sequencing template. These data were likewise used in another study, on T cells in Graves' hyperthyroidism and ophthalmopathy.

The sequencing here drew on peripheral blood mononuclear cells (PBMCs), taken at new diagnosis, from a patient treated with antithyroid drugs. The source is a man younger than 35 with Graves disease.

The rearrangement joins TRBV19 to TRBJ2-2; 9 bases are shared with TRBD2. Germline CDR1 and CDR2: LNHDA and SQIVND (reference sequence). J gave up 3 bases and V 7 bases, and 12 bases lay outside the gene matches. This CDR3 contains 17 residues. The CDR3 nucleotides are TGTGCCAGTAACCCACTTAGCGGGAGAGGGGACACCGGGGAGCTGTTTTTT. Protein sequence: CASNPLSGRGDTGELFF.

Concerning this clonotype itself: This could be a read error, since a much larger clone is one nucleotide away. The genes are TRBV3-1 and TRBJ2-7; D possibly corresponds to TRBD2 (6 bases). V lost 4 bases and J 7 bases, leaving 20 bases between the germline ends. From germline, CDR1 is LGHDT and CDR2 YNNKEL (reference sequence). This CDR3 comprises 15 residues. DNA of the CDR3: TGTGCCAGCAGCCTCTGGACTTGCGGGACGCTTGAGCAGTACTTC. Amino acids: CASSLWTCGTLEQYF.

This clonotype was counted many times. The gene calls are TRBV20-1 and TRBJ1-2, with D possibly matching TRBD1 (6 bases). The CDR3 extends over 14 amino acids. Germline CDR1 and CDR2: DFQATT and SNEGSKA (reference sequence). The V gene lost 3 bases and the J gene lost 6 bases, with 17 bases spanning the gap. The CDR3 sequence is CSASSSGDPHGYTF. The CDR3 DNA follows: TGCAGTGCTAGTTCCTCAGGGGATCCTCATGGCTACACCTTC.

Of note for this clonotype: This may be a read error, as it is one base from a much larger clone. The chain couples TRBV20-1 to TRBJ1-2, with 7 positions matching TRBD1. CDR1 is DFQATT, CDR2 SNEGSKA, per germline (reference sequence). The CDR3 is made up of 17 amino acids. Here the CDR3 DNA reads TGCGGTGCTACATCTCCCGGGACAGCGTTGATGGGCTATGGCTACACCTTC. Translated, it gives CGATSPGTALMGYGYTF.

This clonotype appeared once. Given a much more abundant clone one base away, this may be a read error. Here the CDR3 reads CASSLQAGTVGQPQHF. The CDR3 region has the DNA TGTGCCAGCAGTTTGCAGGCAGGTACAGTTGGTCAGCCCCAGCATTTT. V is TRBV27 and J is TRBJ1-5; D is unresolved. The germline CDR1 and CDR2 sequences are MNHEY and SMNVEV (reference sequence). Deletions cut 3 bases from V and 6 bases from J, with 18 bases between. This CDR3 is built from 16 residues.

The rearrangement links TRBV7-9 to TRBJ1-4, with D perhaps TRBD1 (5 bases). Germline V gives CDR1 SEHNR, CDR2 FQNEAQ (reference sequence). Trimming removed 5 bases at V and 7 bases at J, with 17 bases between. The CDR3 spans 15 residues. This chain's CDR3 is CASSGLAGPGEKLFF. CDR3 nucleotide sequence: TGTGCCAGCAGCGGCCTAGCGGGGCCGGGTGAAAAACTGTTTTTT.

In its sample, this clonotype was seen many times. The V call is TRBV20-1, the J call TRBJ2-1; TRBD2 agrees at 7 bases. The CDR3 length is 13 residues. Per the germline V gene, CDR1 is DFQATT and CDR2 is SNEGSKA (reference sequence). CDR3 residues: CSPTSARTNEQFF. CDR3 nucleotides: TGCAGCCCCACTAGCGCGCGAACCAATGAGCAGTTCTTC.

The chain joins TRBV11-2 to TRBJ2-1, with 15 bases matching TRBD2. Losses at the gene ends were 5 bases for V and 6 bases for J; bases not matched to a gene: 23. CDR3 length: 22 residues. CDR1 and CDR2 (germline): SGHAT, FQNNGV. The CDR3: CASSPGLAGGPPLYLIVNEQFF. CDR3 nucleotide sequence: TGTGCCAGCAGCCCAGGACTAGCGGGAGGGCCCCCTTTATACCTTATCGTCAATGAGCAGTTCTTC.

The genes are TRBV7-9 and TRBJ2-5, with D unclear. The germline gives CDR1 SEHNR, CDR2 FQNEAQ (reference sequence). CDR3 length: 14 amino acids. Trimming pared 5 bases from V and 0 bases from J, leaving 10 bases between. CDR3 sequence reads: CASSPPRNQETQYF. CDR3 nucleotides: TGTGCCAGCAGCCCCCCGCGGAACCAAGAGACCCAGTACTTC.

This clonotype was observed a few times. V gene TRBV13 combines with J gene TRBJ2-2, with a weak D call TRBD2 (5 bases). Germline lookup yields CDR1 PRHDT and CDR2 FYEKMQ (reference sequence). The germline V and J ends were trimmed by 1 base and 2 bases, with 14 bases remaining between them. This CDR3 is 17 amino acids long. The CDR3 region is CASSLEGSVGNTGELFF. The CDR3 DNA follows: TGTGCCAGCAGCTTAGAAGGGAGTGTCGGTAACACCGGGGAGCTGTTTTTT.

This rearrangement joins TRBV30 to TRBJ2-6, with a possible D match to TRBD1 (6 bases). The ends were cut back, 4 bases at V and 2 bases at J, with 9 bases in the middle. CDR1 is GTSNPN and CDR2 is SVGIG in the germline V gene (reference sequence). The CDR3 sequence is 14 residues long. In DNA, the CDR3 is TGTGCCTGGAACAGGGTCGCTGGGGCCAACGTCCTGACTTTC. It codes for CAWNRVAGANVLTF. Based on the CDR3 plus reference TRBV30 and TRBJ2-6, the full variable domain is SQTIHQWPATLVQPVGSPLSLECTVEGTSNPNLYWYRQAAGRGLQLLFYSVGIGQISSEVPQNLSASRPQDRQFILSSKKLLLSDSGFYLCAWNRVAGANVLTFGAGSRLTVL.

CDR3 in DNA: TGTGCCAGCAGCTTAGACTCATTGAGACAGGCTAACTATGGCTACACCTTC. Translated, it gives CASSLDSLRQANYGYTF. The chain has TRBV7-9 and TRBJ1-2, with D possibly matching TRBD1 (6 bases). The CDR3 runs to 17 residues. The V gene's germline CDR1 is SEHNR and CDR2 FQNEAQ (reference sequence). Trimming shortened V by 1 base and J by 0 bases, and 15 bases separated the two germline ends. The whole variable domain, remainder taken from reference TRBV7-9 and TRBJ1-2, is DTGVSQNPRHKITKRGQNVTFRCDPISEHNRLYWYRQTLGQGPEFLTYFQNEAQLEKSRLLSDRFSAERPKGSFSTLEIQRTEQGDSAMYLCASSLDSLRQANYGYTFGSGTRLTVV.

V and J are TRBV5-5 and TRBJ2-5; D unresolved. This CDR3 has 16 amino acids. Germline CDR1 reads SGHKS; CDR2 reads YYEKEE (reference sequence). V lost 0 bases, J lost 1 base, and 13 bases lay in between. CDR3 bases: TGTGCCAGCAGCTTGGACATTCAGCGCCGCCAAGAGACCCAGTACTTC. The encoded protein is CASSLDIQRRQETQYF.

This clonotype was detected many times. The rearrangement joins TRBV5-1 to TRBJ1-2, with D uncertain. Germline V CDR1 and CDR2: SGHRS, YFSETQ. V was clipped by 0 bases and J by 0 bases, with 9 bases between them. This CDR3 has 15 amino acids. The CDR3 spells CASSLVARTNYGYTF. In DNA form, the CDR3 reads TGCGCCAGCAGCTTGGTGGCGCGGACTAACTATGGCTACACCTTC.

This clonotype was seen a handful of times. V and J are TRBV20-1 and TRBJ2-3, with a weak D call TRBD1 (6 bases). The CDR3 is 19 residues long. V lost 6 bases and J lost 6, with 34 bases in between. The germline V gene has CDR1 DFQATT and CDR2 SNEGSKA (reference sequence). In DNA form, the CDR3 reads TGCAGTGCCCACCTGGGTCGATACTGGTCAAAGACGAGGGGGGATACGCAGTATTTT. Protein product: CSAHLGRYWSKTRGDTQYF.

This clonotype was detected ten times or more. CDR3 sequence: CASSLTRTSGKETQYF. The CDR3 nucleotides are TGTGCCAGCAGCTTAACCCGGACTAGCGGGAAAGAGACCCAGTACTTC. This rearrangement joins TRBV7-3 to TRBJ2-5, with 12 bases identical to TRBD2. The germline V gene has CDR1 SGHTA and CDR2 FQGTGA. The CDR3 runs to 16 residues. V trimming: 0 bases; J trimming: 3 bases; junction bases outside the gene matches: 2.

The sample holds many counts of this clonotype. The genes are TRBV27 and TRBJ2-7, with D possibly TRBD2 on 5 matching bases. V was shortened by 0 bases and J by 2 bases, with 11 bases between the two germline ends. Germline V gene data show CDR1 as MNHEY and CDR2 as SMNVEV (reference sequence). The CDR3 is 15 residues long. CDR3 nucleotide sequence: TGTGCCAGCAGTTTATCGGCCAGCGGTACCTACGAGCAGTACTTC. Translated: CASSLSASGTYEQYF.

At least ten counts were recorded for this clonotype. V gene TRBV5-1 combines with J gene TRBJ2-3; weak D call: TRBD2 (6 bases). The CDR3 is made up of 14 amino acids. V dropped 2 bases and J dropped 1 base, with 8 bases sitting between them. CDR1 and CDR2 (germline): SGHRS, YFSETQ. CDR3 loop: CASSFGGRTDTQYF. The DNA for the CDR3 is TGCGCCAGCAGCTTCGGGGGTCGCACAGATACGCAGTATTTT.

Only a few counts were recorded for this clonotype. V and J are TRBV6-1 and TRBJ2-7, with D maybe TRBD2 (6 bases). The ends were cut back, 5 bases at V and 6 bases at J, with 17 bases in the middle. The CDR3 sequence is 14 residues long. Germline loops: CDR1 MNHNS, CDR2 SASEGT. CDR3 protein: CASSTPGLVAEQYF. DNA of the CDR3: TGTGCCAGCAGTACACCGGGACTTGTCGCCGAGCAGTACTTC.

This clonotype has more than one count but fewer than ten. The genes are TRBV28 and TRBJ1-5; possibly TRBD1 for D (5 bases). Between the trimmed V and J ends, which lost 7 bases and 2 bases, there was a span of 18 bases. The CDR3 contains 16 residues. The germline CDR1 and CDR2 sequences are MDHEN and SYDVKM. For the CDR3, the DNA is TGTGCCAGCACCCTCCGGTCCGCGGGGCGCAATCAGCCCCAGCATTTT. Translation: CASTLRSAGRNQPQHF. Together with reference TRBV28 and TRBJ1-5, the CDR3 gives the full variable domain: DVKVTQSSRYLVKRTGEKVFLECVQDMDHENMFWYRQDPGLGLRLIYFSYDVKMKEKGDIPEGYSVSREKKERFSLILESASTNQTSMYLCASTLRSAGRNQPQHFGDGTRLSIL.

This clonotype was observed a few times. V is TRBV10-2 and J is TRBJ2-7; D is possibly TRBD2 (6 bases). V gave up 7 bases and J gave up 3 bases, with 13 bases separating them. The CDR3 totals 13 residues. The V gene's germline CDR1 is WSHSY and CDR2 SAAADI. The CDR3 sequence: CASKRGINYEQYF. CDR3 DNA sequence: TGCGCCAGCAAACGCGGGATAAACTACGAGCAGTACTTC.

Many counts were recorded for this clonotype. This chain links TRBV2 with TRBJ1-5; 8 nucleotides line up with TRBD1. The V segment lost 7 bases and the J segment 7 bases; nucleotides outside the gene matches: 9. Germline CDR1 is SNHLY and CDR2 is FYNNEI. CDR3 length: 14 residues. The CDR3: CASMGQGARQPQHF. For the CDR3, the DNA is TGTGCCAGCATGGGGCAGGGGGCGAGGCAGCCCCAGCATTTT.

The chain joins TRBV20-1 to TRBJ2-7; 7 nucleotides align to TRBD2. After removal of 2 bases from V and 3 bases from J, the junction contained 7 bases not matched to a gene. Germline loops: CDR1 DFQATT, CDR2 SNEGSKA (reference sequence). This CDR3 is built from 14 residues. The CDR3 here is CSARRASGNYEQYF. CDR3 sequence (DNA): TGCAGTGCTAGACGGGCTAGCGGAAACTACGAGCAGTACTTC.

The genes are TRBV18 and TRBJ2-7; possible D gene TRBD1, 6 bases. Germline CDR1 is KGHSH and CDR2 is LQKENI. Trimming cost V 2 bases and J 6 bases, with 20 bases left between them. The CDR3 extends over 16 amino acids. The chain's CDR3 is CASSPEPTGSYAEQYF. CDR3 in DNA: TGTGCCAGCTCACCAGAACCAACAGGGTCCTATGCCGAGCAGTACTTC.

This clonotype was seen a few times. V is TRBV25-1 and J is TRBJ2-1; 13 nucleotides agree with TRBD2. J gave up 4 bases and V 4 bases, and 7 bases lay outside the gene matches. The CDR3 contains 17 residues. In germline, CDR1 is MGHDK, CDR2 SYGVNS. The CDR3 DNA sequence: TGTGCCAGCAGTGCCTTTTTGACTAGCGGGGGGTACAATGAGCAGTTCTTC. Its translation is CASSAFLTSGGYNEQFF.

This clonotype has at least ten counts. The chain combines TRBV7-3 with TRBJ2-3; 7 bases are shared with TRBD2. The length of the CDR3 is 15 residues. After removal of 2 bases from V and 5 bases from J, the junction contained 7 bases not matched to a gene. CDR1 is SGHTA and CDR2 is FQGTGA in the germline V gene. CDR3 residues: CASSLGGRALDTQYF. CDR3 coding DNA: TGTGCCAGCAGCTTAGGTGGGAGGGCCCTAGATACGCAGTATTTT.